This passage covers 16 T cell receptor beta chains from one sample sequenced in a study of spatial heterogeneity in lung cancer. Noted time point: sample taken at primary tumor resection. Whole RNA obtained from tumor, nontumor lung or frozen PBMC underwent sequencing without sorting. TCRdb reanalysed the 5' RACE reads using MiXCR and keeps one entry per CDR3 protein. Among under 75,000 distinct CDR3 sequences listed, roughly 15% were seen once. Sequenced here: PBMCs, sampled at surgery. The receptors shown here come from a male donor with early-stage non-small cell lung cancer.

J is TRBJ2-1 and V is TRBV20-1, with 8 positions matching TRBD2. Germline CDR1 reads DFQATT; CDR2 reads SNEGSKA (reference sequence). The CDR3 is 14 amino acids. The J segment lost 9 bases and the V segment lost 0 bases, leaving 7 bases of the junction unmatched. This CDR3 is CSARDPAGVGEQFF. Here the CDR3 DNA reads TGCAGTGCTAGAGATCCAGCGGGAGTAGGTGAGCAGTTCTTC.

In its sample, this clonotype was seen a few times. This rearrangement joins TRBV7-2 to TRBJ2-1, with 8 bases aligning to TRBD2. The junction had 3 bases not matched to a gene; V was cut back by 4 bases and J by 4 bases. This CDR3 is built from 14 residues. Germline loops: CDR1 SGHTA, CDR2 FQGNSA. The CDR3 coding sequence is TGTGCCAGCAGCTCTAGCGGGTTTTACAATGAGCAGTTCTTC. Translation: CASSSSGFYNEQFF. Combining the CDR3 with reference TRBV7-2 and TRBJ2-1 gives the whole variable domain GAGVSQSPSNKVTEKGKDVELRCDPISGHTALYWYRQSLGQGLEFLIYFQGNSAPDKSGLPSDRFSAERTGGSVSTLTIQRTQQEDSAVYLCASSSSGFYNEQFFGPGTRLTVL.

This clonotype showed up just a few times. J is TRBJ2-3 and V is TRBV11-2, with 9 bases aligning to TRBD2. The CDR3 is 16 residues long. V lost 4 bases, J lost 3 bases, and 8 bases stayed unmatched. Looked up from germline, CDR1 is SGHAT and CDR2 is FQNNGV. CDR3: CASSSRVAGATDTQYF. In nucleotides, the CDR3 is TGTGCCAGCAGCTCCAGAGTAGCGGGAGCAACAGATACGCAGTATTTT. Full variable domain (outside the CDR3, taken from reference TRBV11-2 and TRBJ2-3): EAGVAQSPRYKIIEKRQSVAFWCNPISGHATLYWYQQILGQGPKLLIQFQNNGVVDDSQLPKDRFSAERLKGVDSTLKIQPAKLEDSAVYLCASSSRVAGATDTQYFGPGTRLTVL.

This clonotype was counted many times. The J gene is TRBJ2-2, the V gene TRBV5-5; weak D call: TRBD2 (6 bases). Trimming cost V 3 bases and J 6 bases, with 12 bases left between them. Germline V gives CDR1 SGHKS, CDR2 YYEKEE (reference sequence). The CDR3 is 14 amino acids. Here the CDR3 reads CASSSTGDPGELFF. Here the CDR3 DNA reads TGTGCCAGCAGCTCAACGGGAGACCCCGGGGAGCTGTTTTTT.

This clonotype was counted ten times or more. The chain links TRBV4-3 to TRBJ2-1; TRBD2 might be the D (5 bases). The germline V gene has CDR1 LGHNA and CDR2 YSLEER. Trimming left V 1 base short and J 4 bases short, with 14 bases between. There are 16 residues in the CDR3. CDR3 amino acids: CASSQGYGKGYNEQFF. CDR3 nucleotides: TGCGCCAGCAGCCAAGGTTACGGGAAGGGATACAATGAGCAGTTCTTC.

The CDR3 here is CASSLEGRDTQYF. CDR3 sequence (DNA): TGCGCCAGCAGCTTGGAGGGTAGGGACACGCAGTATTTT. This sequence joins TRBV5-1 and TRBJ2-3; D may match TRBD1 or TRBD2 (5 bases each). The germline V gene encodes CDR1 SGHRS and CDR2 YFSETQ. The V end lost 0 bases, the J end lost 9 bases, and 11 bases lay between the germline ends. There are 13 residues in the CDR3.

The rearrangement joins TRBV30 to TRBJ1-1; the D gene is possibly TRBD1 (6 bases). This CDR3 region has 14 residues. Germline V CDR1 and CDR2: GTSNPN, SVGIG (reference sequence). Trimming stripped 3 bases from V and 3 bases from J, with 14 bases between. Here the CDR3 reads CAWSDGGMDTEAFF. For the CDR3, the DNA is TGTGCCTGGAGCGACGGGGGCATGGACACTGAAGCTTTCTTT.

The chain has TRBV6-6 and TRBJ2-1, with 7 bases lining up with TRBD2. Germline assignment: CDR1 MNHNY and CDR2 SVGAGI (reference sequence). The J segment lost 6 bases and the V segment lost 7 bases, leaving 6 bases of the junction unmatched. The CDR3 sequence is 13 residues long. The CDR3 loop reads CASKGGSSNEQFF. As DNA, the CDR3 is TGTGCCAGCAAGGGCGGGAGTAGCAATGAGCAGTTCTTC.

V gene TRBV6-6 combines with J gene TRBJ1-5; D unclear. Per the germline V gene, CDR1 is MNHNY and CDR2 is SVGAGI (reference sequence). This CDR3 has 13 amino acids. Trimming left V 4 bases short and J 4 bases short, with 8 bases between. CDR3 nucleotide sequence: TGTGCCAGCAGTTGGACGCCAAATCAGCCCCAGCATTTT. Translating gives CASSWTPNQPQHF.

This clonotype has at least ten counts. The chain has TRBV19 and TRBJ2-2, with 10 bases matching TRBD2. This CDR3 is built from 14 residues. The germline CDR1 and CDR2 sequences are LNHDA and SQIVND (reference sequence). V dropped 7 bases and J dropped 3; count of bases not matched to a gene: 2. CDR3 amino acids: CASTLAGDTGELFF. The DNA for the CDR3 is TGTGCCAGTACCCTAGCGGGAGACACCGGGGAGCTGTTTTTT. Variable domain in full (rest from reference TRBV19 and TRBJ2-2): DGGITQSPKYLFRKEGQNVTLSCEQNLNHDAMYWYRQDPGQGLRLIYYSQIVNDFQKGDIAEGYSVSREKKESFPLTVTSAQKNPTAFYLCASTLAGDTGELFFGEGSRLTVL.

This clonotype was seen ten or more times. The chain uses TRBV12-3 or TRBV12-4 and TRBJ2-6; D ambiguous. This CDR3 is built from 13 residues. Trimming stripped 5 bases from V and 4 bases from J, with 6 bases between. In DNA, the CDR3 is TGTGCCAGCAGTCAAGCGGGGGCCAACGTCCTGACTTTC. Amino acids: CASSQAGANVLTF.

The rearrangement joins TRBV6-5 to TRBJ2-7; 7 bases line up with TRBD1. V dropped 7 bases and J dropped 3; count of bases not matched to a gene: 6. Germline CDR1 reads MNHEY; CDR2 reads SVGAGI. The CDR3 has 13 amino acids. CDR3 amino acids: CASTEGQNYEQYF. DNA of the CDR3: TGTGCCAGCACCGAGGGACAGAACTACGAGCAGTACTTC.

This chain uses TRBV29-1 with TRBJ2-5, with a possible D match to TRBD2 (5 bases). The CDR3 sequence is 13 residues long. The V and J ends lost 4 bases and 4 bases respectively, with 13 bases between them. Germline assignment: CDR1 SQVTM and CDR2 ANQGSEA. CDR3 sequence reads: CSVVYGVGETQYF. The CDR3 nucleotides are TGCAGCGTTGTCTACGGGGTTGGAGAGACCCAGTACTTC.

The V gene is TRBV3-1, the J gene TRBJ1-1; 8 bases agree with TRBD1. The CDR3 runs 16 residues. The V and J ends lost 3 bases and 6 bases, in that order; junction bases with no gene match: 12. Per the germline V gene, CDR1 is LGHDT and CDR2 is YNNKEL (reference sequence). The chain's CDR3 is CASSHYPRDRGAEAFF. The DNA of the CDR3 is TGTGCCAGCAGCCATTACCCGCGTGACAGGGGTGCTGAAGCTTTCTTT.

The table lists this clonotype with a few counts. The J gene is TRBJ1-3, the V gene TRBV12-3 or TRBV12-4; the D gene is possibly TRBD1 (6 bases). This CDR3 comprises 14 residues. Trimming took 6 bases from V and 0 from J, leaving 9 bases between them. The CDR3 nucleotides read TGTGCCAGCAGCAAACAGGGCTCTGGAAACACCATATATTTT. As protein: CASSKQGSGNTIYF.

The V call is TRBV2, the J call TRBJ2-3; D is unresolved. Trimming cost V 3 bases and J 2 bases, with 3 bases left between them. This CDR3 has 12 amino acids. Germline CDR1 SNHLY, CDR2 FYNNEI. The CDR3 loop is CASSDSTDTQYF. The CDR3 coding sequence is TGTGCCAGCAGTGACTCCACAGATACGCAGTATTTT.